This T cell receptor (beta chain) emerged from a study of technical replicates of blood from a few donors. A single count supports this clone. Profiling relied on immunoSEQ multiplex PCR, and the TCRdb table lists in-frame clones only, not all of them. The sample includes under 85,000 clones, about 97% of them seen just once. CDR1 is MDHEN, CDR2 SYDVKM, per germline. This CDR3 has 12 residues. V shed 3 bases and J shed 5 bases, with 5 bases lying between them. V gene TRBV28 combines with J gene TRBJ1-3; D unresolved. This TCR derives from a human donor in good health. The sequenced sample consisted of T cells isolated from PBMCs. The CDR3 is CASSFLRNTIYF. The CDR3 nucleotides read TGTGCCAGCAGTTTTCTAAGAAACACCATATATTTT.